This T cell receptor (beta chain) was identified in a study of cytomegalovirus exposure and HLA in healthy donors. Study conclusions and caveats: Available immune exposure information was restricted to CMV serostatus only. Differences between HLA loci emerged in a later analysis of TCR association rates, with DRB1 most and HLA-C fewest. In a later analysis, a genetic analysis reported fewer productive-TCR N-insertions in an Asian-associated ancestry cluster than the cohort average.

PCR amplification relied on 60 Vbeta primers (plus 13 Jbeta primers). The method was immunoSEQ multiplex PCR; TCRdb's version includes in-frame clones alone and lacks a portion of them. Of under 150,000 clones listed, 65% to 90% are singletons. Details on this clone: Its specificity is unknown.

This CDR3 is built from 14 residues. Looked up from germline, CDR1 is SGHDN and CDR2 is FVKESK. V was pared by 4 bases and J by 4 bases, with 12 bases between. Each donor was healthy, and each was a bone marrow donor. The sequence derives from a middle-aged man in good health and CMV-seronegative. The V and J genes are TRBV14 and TRBJ2-3, with D perhaps TRBD1 (5 bases). Source material: PBMCs. The CDR3 DNA is TGTGCCAGCAGCCCCCCTGCAGGGTCAGATACGCAGTATTTT. Translation gives CASSPPAGSDTQYF.